Below, 2 T cell receptor beta chains from the same sample are listed, as sequenced in a study of metastatic and nonmetastatic thyroid tumors. With MiXCR, TCRdb called clones anew from the PCR reads. The data show about 59,000 clones, with around 15% seen just once and less than 9.5% held by the top ten. Nobody among the patients had been given any treatment before thyroid surgery. The specimen was blood. These receptors originate from a male donor with papillary thyroid cancer or a benign thyroid nodule (not recorded which). Some clones in this sample may be carry-over from other donors' samples.

This clone has ten or more counts. The chain uses TRBV12-3 or TRBV12-4 and TRBJ1-6; D possibly corresponds to TRBD1 (5 bases). V lost 2 bases to trimming and J lost 5 bases, with 13 bases between them. This CDR3 spans 16 amino acids. The CDR3 loop reads CASSLKGRGDNSPLHF. Here the CDR3 DNA reads TGTGCCAGCAGTTTAAAGGGACGGGGGGATAATTCACCCCTCCACTTT.

Regarding this clone: A much larger clonotype is one base distant, so this may be a read error. This rearrangement joins TRBV9 to TRBJ2-1, with 12 nucleotides matching TRBD2. Germline CDR1 SGDLS, CDR2 YYNGEE. The CDR3 has 14 residues. Trimming cost V 3 bases and J 6 bases; bases outside gene matches: 1. The DNA for the CDR3 is TGTGCCAGCAGCGGACTAGCGGGGGTCAATGAGCAGTTCTTC. Amino acids: CASSGLAGVNEQFF.